This T cell receptor (beta chain) is drawn from a study of T cells after yellow fever vaccination (dated by TCRdb to the late 2010s). Turning to the overall study: The SMART-Seq v4 Ultra Low Input RNA kit was used to prepare libraries from fractions with low cell numbers. To track T-cell clones before and after primary and booster YFV17D yellow fever vaccination, bulk TCR alpha and beta repertoires were sequenced longitudinally. Two healthy male donors made up the cohort, one aged 18 to 30 years and the other aged 30 to 39 years. Blood was drawn at multiple timepoints before and after primary and secondary immunization, with bulk PBMC replicates and cell subsets isolated. Results the study describes overall, beyond this receptor: The study included only two donors, which limits how far the findings can be generalized. The secondary T-cell response was found to be weaker but faster than the primary response, with a peak reached on day 5 rather than on day 15. A small share of clonotypes occurred in both CD4 and CD8 compartments, likely arising from convergent recombination. Computational filtering was needed because FACS-sorted repertoires could contain abundant contaminating clonotypes from the bulk population. After the booster, most of the clones that had expanded following primary vaccination were detected again (approximately 95% of CD4 and more than 85% of CD8), which suggests that memory was broadly maintained.

V loses 4 bases of germline sequence and J loses 4 bases, and the interval between the two ends is 11 bases. CDR1 is given as LNHDA and CDR2 as SQIVND, both from the germline V gene (reference sequence). From its cysteine to its phenylalanine, the CDR3 spans 15 amino acids. This entry keeps only the CDR3 DNA: 45 bases, framed from base 1. On this clonotype: Which antigen it targets is not known. The record has no base qualities; no much larger clone is one base away.

Reading the label with the study, this specimen's treatment or condition is: live attenuated yellow fever vaccine strain. A standard Ficoll-Paque protocol was used to isolate PBMCs from peripheral blood. CD4 and CD8 T-cell fractions were isolated with Dynabeads CD4 and CD8 positive selection kits. TriZol was used to extract RNA from bulk PBMCs, from CD4 and CD8 fractions, and from dextramer-positive and dextramer-negative fractions. The run used an Illumina NovaSeq 6000. TCR cDNA was made using 5'RACE template switching, a step that added a universal primer site and unique molecular identifiers. Priming for cDNA synthesis came from both the TCR alpha and TCR beta constant segments. Libraries were amplified in two PCR steps, with sample barcodes and sequencing adapters added in the second step. Sequencing of libraries was done on Illumina HiSeq 2500 (2x100 bp) or NovaSeq (2x150 bp). The authors' pipeline ran thus. Demultiplexing of reads and collapsing into UMI consensus sequences were performed with MIGEC, and V(D)J alignment was carried out with MiXCR. Vaccine-responding clonotypes were defined with edgeR using replicate PBMC samples, requiring FDR below 0.01 and a log2 fold change above 5 up to day 15. Each bulk clonotype received a CD4 or CD8 identity based on whether the sequenced CD4 or CD8 repertoire contained that clonotype at higher abundance. In TCRdb, the public reads were trimmed at Q25 with fastp and aligned with MiXCR, with productive beta chains retained. Records with the same CDR3 protein are collapsed into one entry carrying the most frequent genes and DNA. TCRdb, not the original authors, processed these V and J calls. This sample has 95,000 to 100,000 distinct CDR3 sequences in its table, and 4.5% to 6% of those were observed once. Roughly 41% of the sample is in the top ten clones.

This receptor was taken from a young man who received the YFV17D yellow fever vaccine. This sample comprised CD8+ T cells sorted from PBMCs, obtained 10 days after the yellow fever booster vaccination. Recombination connected TRBV19 to TRBJ2-6; no D gene is confidently identified. The nucleotides are TGTGCCAGTAGTAATCCTGAGGCCGGGGCCAACGTCCTGACTTTC. Its coded protein is CASSNPEAGANVLTF.